The 27 T cell receptor beta chains given below trace back to one sample, sequenced in a study of shared clonotypes between healthy human individuals. Profiling relied on immunoSEQ multiplex PCR, and the TCRdb table lists in-frame clones only, not all of them. The sample includes approximately 2.1 million clones, over 85% seen only once; the top ten take 0.35% to 0.45%. The sample consisted of naive CD4+ T cells from PBMCs. Subset reported: CD45RA+ positively selected. The receptors stem from a man aged 18 to 30 in good health. Some clones in this sample may be carry-over from other donors' samples.

The J gene is TRBJ1-5, the V gene TRBV27, with D possibly being TRBD1 (5 bases). The CDR3 sequence is 14 residues long. Trimming took off 9 bases at V and 0 bases at J, with 12 bases between the two ends. Germline V lookup: CDR1 MNHEY, CDR2 SMNVEV (reference sequence). The CDR3 nucleotides are TGTGCCAGTCAAGGGGCCAATAGCAATCAGCCCCAGCATTTT. Its translation: CASQGANSNQPQHF.

This chain joins TRBV10-3 and TRBJ2-2; D perhaps matches TRBD2 (6 bases). Trimming pared 0 bases from V and 0 bases from J, leaving 17 bases between. CDR3 length: 19 amino acids. Germline V gives CDR1 ENHRY, CDR2 SYGVKD. In nucleotides, the CDR3 is TGTGCCATCAGTGAGTCCCCCCGGGGGTCTTCCACGAACACCGGGGAGCTGTTTTTT. Translation: CAISESPRGSSTNTGELFF.

Notes on this clone: Other DNA sequences in the sample encode the same CDR3. The gene calls are TRBV18 and TRBJ1-4, with 10 bases identical to TRBD1. CDR1 and CDR2 (germline): KGHSH, LQKENI. J was trimmed by 7 bases and V by 3 bases; bases with no gene match: 5. This CDR3 is built from 15 residues. The CDR3 sequence is CASSPLGTGAEKLFF. CDR3 DNA: TGTGCCAGCTCACCCCTAGGGACAGGGGCTGAAAAACTGTTTTTT.

This clone was found once. This chain links TRBV19 with TRBJ2-1; 9 bases agree with TRBD2. J gave up 2 bases and V 3 bases, and 2 bases lay outside the gene matches. CDR1 is LNHDA and CDR2 is SQIVND in the germline V gene (reference sequence). The CDR3 contains 15 residues. CDR3 sequence (DNA): TGTGCCAGTAGTATTAGGACTAGCGCCTACAATGAGCAGTTCTTC. Translated, it gives CASSIRTSAYNEQFF.

The CDR3 spells CASSTRTRHRRGFYNEQFF. CDR3 sequence (DNA): TGTGCCAGCAGCACTAGGACTAGACATAGACGCGGGTTCTACAATGAGCAGTTCTTC. The V gene is TRBV7-3, the J gene TRBJ2-1; 7 bases are shared with TRBD2. The CDR3 is 19 residues long. Trimming cost V 5 bases and J 3 bases; bases outside gene matches: 19. Looked up from germline, CDR1 is SGHTA and CDR2 is FQGTGA.

The V call is TRBV11-2, the J call TRBJ1-2; no clear D gene. The CDR3 loop spans 15 amino acids. V lost 1 base and J lost 5, with 14 bases in between. Germline V CDR1 and CDR2: SGHAT, FQNNGV. The CDR3 nucleotides are TGTGCCAGCAGCTTAGGCGGCCGAGGGCCATATGGCTACACCTTC. Translating it yields CASSLGGRGPYGYTF. Based on the CDR3 plus reference TRBV11-2 and TRBJ1-2, the full variable domain is EAGVAQSPRYKIIEKRQSVAFWCNPISGHATLYWYQQILGQGPKLLIQFQNNGVVDDSQLPKDRFSAERLKGVDSTLKIQPAKLEDSAVYLCASSLGGRGPYGYTFGSGTRLTVV.

The chain has TRBV18 and TRBJ1-3, with 8 bases that match TRBD1. The CDR3 loop spans 16 amino acids. J gave up 9 bases and V 4 bases, and 14 bases lay outside the gene matches. CDR1 and CDR2 (germline): KGHSH, LQKENI. The CDR3 sequence: CASSQSQDRERGTIYF. As DNA, the CDR3 is TGTGCCAGCTCACAATCTCAGGACAGGGAACGCGGCACCATATATTTT.

The rearrangement joins TRBV9 to TRBJ1-4; D perhaps matches TRBD1 (5 bases). Trimming stripped 4 bases from V and 7 bases from J, with 14 bases between. CDR1 SGDLS and CDR2 YYNGEE come from the germline V gene. CDR3 size: 14 residues. Here the CDR3 reads CASSPGRRGEKLFF. The CDR3 bases are TGTGCCAGCAGCCCGGGACGGCGGGGTGAAAAACTGTTTTTT. The full variable domain, completed using reference TRBV9 and TRBJ1-4, is DSGVTQTPKHLITATGQRVTLRCSPRSGDLSVYWYQQSLDQGLQFLIQYYNGEERAKGNILERFSAQQFPDLHSELNLSSLELGDSALYFCASSPGRRGEKLFFGSGTQLSVL.

V and J are TRBV28 and TRBJ2-6; a possible D gene is TRBD1 (6 bases). The CDR3 loop spans 14 amino acids. Germline loops: CDR1 MDHEN, CDR2 SYDVKM. Trimming took off 6 bases at V and 4 bases at J, with 10 bases between the two ends. CDR3 residues: CASRRTAGANVLTF. The CDR3 DNA sequence: TGTGCCAGCAGACGGACAGCCGGGGCCAACGTCCTGACTTTC.

The chain employs TRBV11-2 and TRBJ2-5; 12 bases are a match to TRBD2. The CDR3 extends over 16 amino acids. V lost 4 bases, J lost 2 bases, and 5 bases stayed unmatched. Germline V gene lookup returns CDR1 SGHAT and CDR2 FQNNGV. In DNA form, the CDR3 reads TGTGCCAGCAGCTCAAGCCTAGCGGGAGGGCAAGAGACCCAGTACTTC. This encodes CASSSSLAGGQETQYF.

The J gene is TRBJ2-5, the V gene TRBV7-9, with TRBD2 matching 10 bases. The CDR3 has 19 residues. The germline CDR1 and CDR2 sequences are SEHNR and FQNEAQ (reference sequence). After removal of 1 base from V and 5 bases from J, the junction contained 16 bases not matched to a gene. CDR3 in amino acids: CASSLVLLLAGKGLETQYF. The CDR3 DNA follows: TGTGCCAGCAGCTTAGTACTTCTACTAGCGGGGAAAGGACTCGAGACCCAGTACTTC.

The genes are TRBV5-1 and TRBJ2-5; D gene unclear. CDR1 and CDR2 (germline): SGHRS, YFSETQ. Trimming removed 0 bases at V and 1 base at J, with 7 bases between. The CDR3 is 14 residues long. DNA of the CDR3: TGCGCCAGCAGCTTGGCTATCGGCCAAGAGACCCAGTACTTC. This encodes CASSLAIGQETQYF.

In the case of this clone: Within the sample, other DNA sequences also encode this same CDR3. The chain is built from TRBV18 and TRBJ1-2; the match to TRBD1 covers 7 bases. This CDR3 has 13 residues. Trimming cost V 6 bases and J 3 bases; bases outside gene matches: 4. The germline gives CDR1 KGHSH, CDR2 LQKENI. CDR3 nucleotide sequence: TGTGCCAGCTCTCCAGGACAGGACTATGGCTACACCTTC. Protein: CASSPGQDYGYTF.

This clone was counted a single time. V is TRBV18 and J is TRBJ2-5; 7 bases map to TRBD2. Germline V gives CDR1 KGHSH, CDR2 LQKENI. J gave up 5 bases and V 1 base, and 7 bases lay outside the gene matches. CDR3 length: 15 residues. CDR3 loop: CASSPLRATSETQYF. CDR3 in DNA: TGTGCCAGCTCACCACTCAGGGCGACTAGCGAGACCCAGTACTTC. The entire variable domain, with the rest obtained from reference TRBV18 and TRBJ2-5, is as follows: NAGVMQNPRHLVRRRGQEARLRCSPMKGHSHVYWYRQLPEEGLKFMVYLQKENIIDESGMPKERFSAEFPKEGPSILRIQQVVRGDSAAYFCASSPLRATSETQYFGPGTRLLVL.

The CDR3 spells CASTLVLSDTQYF. DNA of the CDR3: TGTGCCAGCACCTTAGTATTATCGGATACGCAGTATTTT. The chain couples TRBV6-6 to TRBJ2-3; the D is unclear. The CDR3 consists of 13 residues. The ends were cut back, 7 bases at V and 6 bases at J, with 14 bases in the middle. Germline values: CDR1 MNHNY, CDR2 SVGAGI (reference sequence).

This sequence joins TRBV10-3 and TRBJ1-2; the match to TRBD1 covers 9 bases. The length of the CDR3 is 18 residues. V trimming: 4 bases; J trimming: 2 bases; junction bases outside the gene matches: 14. The germline V gene has CDR1 ENHRY and CDR2 SYGVKD. DNA for the CDR3: TGTGCCATCAGTGGACAGATAGGGACAGGGAATGAGAACTATGGCTACACCTTC. Its protein product is CAISGQIGTGNENYGYTF.

The chain has TRBV28 and TRBJ1-5; 9 bases map to TRBD1. The V gene end was trimmed by 0 bases and the J gene end by 7 bases; junction bases not matched to a gene: 13. Germline values: CDR1 MDHEN, CDR2 SYDVKM. The CDR3 spans 18 residues. CDR3 nucleotide sequence: TGTGCCAGCAGTTTATGGGGTATTCGGACAGGGGATGGGCAGCCCCAGCATTTT. Protein: CASSLWGIRTGDGQPQHF.

The chain joins TRBV19 to TRBJ1-2; D is possibly TRBD1 (5 bases). This CDR3 contains 12 residues. Trimming left V 8 bases short and J 9 bases short, with 16 bases between. Germline V gene data show CDR1 as LNHDA and CDR2 as SQIVND (reference sequence). The CDR3 DNA sequence: TGTGCCAGTGCGGCGGCGGGGACGCGCTACACCTTC. The encoded protein is CASAAAGTRYTF.

V and J are TRBV28 and TRBJ1-3, with TRBD1 matching 9 bases. Germline V gives CDR1 MDHEN, CDR2 SYDVKM. The CDR3 spans 17 residues. Losses at the gene ends were 3 bases for V and 2 bases for J; bases not matched to a gene: 8. CDR3 bases: TGTGCCAGCAGTTTTCTGGCCGGGACAGGGACTGGAAACACCATATATTTT. It specifies CASSFLAGTGTGNTIYF. The full variable domain, completed using reference TRBV28 and TRBJ1-3, is DVKVTQSSRYLVKRTGEKVFLECVQDMDHENMFWYRQDPGLGLRLIYFSYDVKMKEKGDIPEGYSVSREKKERFSLILESASTNQTSMYLCASSFLAGTGTGNTIYFGEGSWLTVV.

The CDR3 protein is CASSERRETKNIQYF. In DNA form, the CDR3 reads TGTGCCAGCAGCGAGAGACGGGAGACCAAAAACATTCAGTACTTC. The chain has TRBV7-2 and TRBJ2-4; the D gene is possibly TRBD2 (6 bases). The germline V and J ends were trimmed by 5 bases and 2 bases, with 13 bases remaining between them. Germline V gives CDR1 SGHTA, CDR2 FQGNSA. CDR3 length equals 15 residues.

V gene TRBV7-2 combines with J gene TRBJ1-2, with 8 positions matching TRBD1. This CDR3 is 13 amino acids long. The germline V gene encodes CDR1 SGHTA and CDR2 FQGNSA. V shed 3 bases, J shed 6 bases, and the junction held 3 bases outside the gene matches. For the CDR3, the DNA is TGTGCCAGCAGCTTCCGGGACAGGCATGGCTACACCTTC. Amino acid sequence: CASSFRDRHGYTF.

The rearrangement links TRBV5-4 to TRBJ2-2; TRBD1 matches at 7 bases. J gave up 1 base and V 4 bases, and 1 base lay outside the gene matches. Per the germline V gene, CDR1 is SGHNT and CDR2 is YYREEE (reference sequence). This CDR3 has 14 residues. CDR3 protein: CASSRTGNTGELFF. The CDR3 nucleotides are TGTGCCAGCAGCCGGACAGGGAACACCGGGGAGCTGTTTTTT.

This sequence joins TRBV25-1 and TRBJ2-7; D may be TRBD1 (6 bases). V lost 2 bases, J lost 3 bases, and 17 bases lay in between. The CDR3 consists of 16 residues. Germline V lookup: CDR1 MGHDK, CDR2 SYGVNS. The CDR3 region has the DNA TGTGCCAGCAGTGAACCCGGCCGGACAGCATACTACGAGCAGTACTTC. This translates into CASSEPGRTAYYEQYF.

V gene TRBV5-4 combines with J gene TRBJ1-3; 10 nucleotides match TRBD1. From germline, CDR1 is SGHNT and CDR2 YYREEE (reference sequence). Trimming cost V 4 bases and J 1 base; bases outside gene matches: 5. This CDR3 region has 16 residues. The CDR3 coding sequence is TGTGCCAGCAGCGGAGACAGGGGGCTTTCTGGAAACACCATATATTTT. Translating gives CASSGDRGLSGNTIYF.

This chain connects TRBV11-3 to TRBJ2-5; D perhaps matches TRBD2 (6 bases). Per the germline V gene, CDR1 is SGHNT and CDR2 is YENEEA. This CDR3 is built from 15 residues. The ends were cut back, 4 bases at V and 4 bases at J, with 16 bases in the middle. Here the CDR3 reads CASSSGTLAGETQYF. The CDR3 DNA reads as TGTGCCAGCAGCTCAGGGACTTTAGCCGGAGAGACCCAGTACTTC.

This chain joins TRBV7-3 and TRBJ2-2; tentatively, D is TRBD2 (6 bases). V was shortened by 0 bases and J by 1 base, with 6 bases between the two germline ends. The CDR3 spans 15 residues. Germline CDR1 SGHTA, CDR2 FQGTGA. The CDR3 DNA reads as TGTGCCAGCAGCTTAACGCGGGAGAACACCGGGGAGCTGTTTTTT. Encoded protein: CASSLTRENTGELFF.

This chain links TRBV30 with TRBJ1-1; D ambiguous. The CDR3 consists of 13 residues. The germline V and J ends were trimmed by 2 bases and 3 bases, with 10 bases remaining between them. Germline V gene data show CDR1 as GTSNPN and CDR2 as SVGIG (reference sequence). In nucleotides, the CDR3 is TGTGCCTGGAGTCTGGGTATAGACACTGAAGCTTTCTTT. Translated, it gives CAWSLGIDTEAFF.